This T cell receptor beta chain was recovered during a study of cytotoxic CD8 clonotypes in ibrutinib-treated CLL. Study summary: Partial response was seen in approximately 24 patients and complete response in 2; after median around 5.5 years, around 15 stayed remitted, around twelve progressed.

General study results and limits: A rise in clonality was seen at ibrutinib response, and a fall back toward baseline was seen at progression. Clonality at baseline surpassed age-matched healthy donors and tracked circulating CD8+ T-cell counts.

This clone has only a few counts. Its antigen is not identified. Method: immunoSEQ multiplex PCR; TCRdb's copy keeps in-frame clones and lacks some. Of roughly 40,000 clones listed, 55% to 75% are singletons. Per the germline V gene, CDR1 is SGHRS and CDR2 is YFSETQ. The CDR3 runs to 16 residues. The V end was cut by 3 bases, the J end by 5 bases, with 21 bases between. As input for TCR beta libraries, about 1.9 micrograms of genomic DNA came from cryopreserved PBMCs. The chain employs TRBV5-1 and TRBJ2-7; D unclear. This TCR derives from a human donor with chronic lymphocytic leukemia. The sequencing used PBMCs, collected after 12 months of ibrutinib treatment. The CDR3 reads CASSSGFRNSVHEQYF. For the CDR3, the DNA is TGCGCCAGCAGCTCAGGTTTTCGGAATTCGGTCCACGAGCAGTACTTC.